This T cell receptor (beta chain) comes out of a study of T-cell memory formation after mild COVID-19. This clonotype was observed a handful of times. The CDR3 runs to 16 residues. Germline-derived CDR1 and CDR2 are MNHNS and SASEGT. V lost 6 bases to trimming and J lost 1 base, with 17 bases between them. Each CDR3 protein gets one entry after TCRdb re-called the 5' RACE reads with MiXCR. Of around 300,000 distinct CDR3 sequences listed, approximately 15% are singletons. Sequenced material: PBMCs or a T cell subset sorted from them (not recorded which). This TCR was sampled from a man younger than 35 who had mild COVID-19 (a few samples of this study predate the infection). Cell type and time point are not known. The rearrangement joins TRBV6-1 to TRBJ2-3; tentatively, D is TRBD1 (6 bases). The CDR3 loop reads CASSEREQGRTDTQYF. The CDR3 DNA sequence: TGTGCCAGCAGCGAGAGGGAACAGGGACGCACAGATACGCAGTATTTT.